What follows describes a single T cell receptor beta chain. Its antigen is currently unknown. Sample-barcoded 5' priming and a J-beta primer mix drove a second PCR of roughly 7 to 11 cycles. Using its own MiXCR run on the 5' RACE reads, TCRdb lists one record per CDR3 protein. Of 650,000 to 700,000 distinct CDR3 sequences in the sample, around 52% are singletons; the top ten hold roughly 13%. The record originates from a study of blood T cells in healthy people across ages. Whole-study findings and limits: While age rose, TCR beta diversity per million T cells dropped in a roughly linear way.

Each donor gave approximately 9.5 milliliters of peripheral blood. With each sample, at least 5.5 micrograms of total RNA were extracted. The germline gives CDR1 SGHRS, CDR2 YFSETQ. Unmatched junction bases numbered 17, after V lost 4 bases and J lost 2 bases. This CDR3 is built from 19 residues. The gene calls are TRBV5-1 and TRBJ2-7; 11 bases are shared with TRBD2. This TCR was recovered from an elderly woman in good health. Input material: blood. The CDR3 loop is CASSTTSGRYVTVTYEQYF. CDR3 nucleotides: TGCGCCAGCAGCACTACTAGCGGGAGATATGTGACGGTTACCTACGAGCAGTACTTC. Based on the CDR3 plus reference TRBV5-1 and TRBJ2-7, the full variable domain is KAGVTQTPRYLIKTRGQQVTLSCSPISGHRSVSWYQQTPGQGLQFLFEYFSETQRNKGNFPGRFSGRQFSNSRSEMNVSTLELGDSALYLCASSTTSGRYVTVTYEQYFGPGTRLTVT.